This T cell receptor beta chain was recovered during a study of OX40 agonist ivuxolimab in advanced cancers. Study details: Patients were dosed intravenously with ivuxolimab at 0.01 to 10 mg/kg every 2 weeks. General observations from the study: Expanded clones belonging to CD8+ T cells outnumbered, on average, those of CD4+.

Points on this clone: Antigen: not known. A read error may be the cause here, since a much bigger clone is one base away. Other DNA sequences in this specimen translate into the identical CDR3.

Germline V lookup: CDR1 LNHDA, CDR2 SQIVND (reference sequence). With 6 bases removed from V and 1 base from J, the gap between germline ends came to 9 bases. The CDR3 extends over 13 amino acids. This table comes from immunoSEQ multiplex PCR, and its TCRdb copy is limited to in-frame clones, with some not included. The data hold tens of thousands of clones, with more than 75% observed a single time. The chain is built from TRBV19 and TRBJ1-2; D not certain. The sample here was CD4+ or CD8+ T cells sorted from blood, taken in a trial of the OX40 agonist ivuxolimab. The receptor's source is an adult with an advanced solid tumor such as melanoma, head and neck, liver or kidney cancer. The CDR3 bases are TGTGCCAGTAGAATGGAGGTTAACTATGGCTACACCTTC. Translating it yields CASRMEVNYGYTF. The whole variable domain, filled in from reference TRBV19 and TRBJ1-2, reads DGGITQSPKYLFRKEGQNVTLSCEQNLNHDAMYWYRQDPGQGLRLIYYSQIVNDFQKGDIAEGYSVSREKKESFPLTVTSAQKNPTAFYLCASRMEVNYGYTFGSGTRLTVV.